The 20 T cell receptor beta chains below were found in one sample sequenced in a study of CD8 T cells in Susac syndrome. The RNA input was about 0.5 to 1 ug, and it was reverse transcribed with random hexamers. TCRdb independently ran MiXCR on the immunoSEQ multiplex PCR reads; one entry per CDR3 protein. The top ten clones hold 0.07% to 0.095% of a sample with roughly 200,000 distinct CDR3 sequences, just under 95% of them seen once. Input material: CD4+ T cells from PBMCs. These receptors were collected from a human donor with multiple sclerosis.

The chain uses TRBV19 and TRBJ1-3; TRBD1 aligns across 8 bases. The CDR3 extends over 17 amino acids. V shed 5 bases and J 0 bases; nucleotides not matched to a gene: 9. In germline, CDR1 is LNHDA, CDR2 SQIVND (reference sequence). CDR3 DNA: TGTGCCAGTAGTCTCCGACAGGGGCGCCTCTCTGGAAACACCATATATTTT. It is translated as CASSLRQGRLSGNTIYF.

V is TRBV3-1 and J is TRBJ2-1; D possibly corresponds to TRBD1 (6 bases). V was cut by 5 bases and J by 3 bases, with 17 bases left in between. Germline V gene lookup returns CDR1 LGHDT and CDR2 YNNKEL (reference sequence). The CDR3 is 16 amino acids. For the CDR3, the DNA is TGTGCCAGCAGCGACTCCACAGGGTTCCTCTACAATGAGCAGTTCTTC. It translates to CASSDSTGFLYNEQFF.

In this sample, this clonotype turned up once. The chain links TRBV28 to TRBJ2-3, with TRBD2 as a possible D gene (5 bases). The CDR3 consists of 15 residues. Germline V gene data show CDR1 as MDHEN and CDR2 as SYDVKM. Trimming shortened V by 5 bases and J by 2 bases, and 14 bases separated the two germline ends. CDR3 protein: CASSAPEVPTDTQYF. The CDR3 bases are TGTGCCAGCAGTGCACCGGAGGTGCCCACAGATACGCAGTATTTT.

The chain has TRBV30 and TRBJ1-2, with D perhaps matching TRBD1 (5 bases). Trimming pared 0 bases from V and 8 bases from J, leaving 13 bases between. CDR3 length equals 13 residues. Germline V gene data show CDR1 as GTSNPN and CDR2 as SVGIG (reference sequence). CDR3 nucleotide sequence: TGTGCCTGGAGTGTCTGGGGGGAGGGCGGCTACACCTTC. Translation gives CAWSVWGEGGYTF.

This chain joins TRBV14 and TRBJ2-1, with D maybe TRBD2 (5 bases). CDR3 size: 15 residues. Germline CDR1 reads SGHDN; CDR2 reads FVKESK. Trimming removed 2 bases at V and 2 bases at J, with 10 bases between. Here the CDR3 DNA reads TGTGCCAGCAGCCAACTCGGGGTGACCTACAATGAGCAGTTCTTC. It translates to CASSQLGVTYNEQFF.

V gene TRBV20-1 combines with J gene TRBJ2-7; 8 bases fit TRBD2. From germline, CDR1 is DFQATT and CDR2 SNEGSKA (reference sequence). V shed 1 base and J 4 bases; nucleotides not matched to a gene: 12. There are 16 residues in the CDR3. CDR3 DNA sequence: TGCAGTGCTAGAGCGGGTGCGGGGGGACTTTTATACGAGCAGTACTTC. Translating it yields CSARAGAGGLLYEQYF.

This chain connects TRBV2 to TRBJ2-3; tentative D call: TRBD2 (6 bases). CDR1 SNHLY and CDR2 FYNNEI come from the germline V gene. The CDR3 is 14 residues long. Trimming took 6 bases from V and 0 from J, leaving 10 bases between them. The CDR3: CASRGGTSTDTQYF. The CDR3 DNA is TGTGCCAGCAGGGGGGGTACCAGCACAGATACGCAGTATTTT.

The chain recombines TRBV29-1 with TRBJ2-6; no reliable D call. The germline V and J ends were trimmed by 6 bases and 0 bases, with 9 bases remaining between them. This CDR3 is 14 amino acids long. Germline assignment: CDR1 SQVTM and CDR2 ANQGSEA. The CDR3: CSVSAGSGANVLTF. In DNA form, the CDR3 reads TGCAGCGTATCCGCCGGCTCTGGGGCCAACGTCCTGACTTTC.

This chain's CDR3 is CASRHESGQSNSPLHF. DNA for the CDR3: TGTGCCAGCAGGCACGAATCGGGACAGAGTAATTCACCCCTCCACTTT. The V call is TRBV12-3 or TRBV12-4, the J call TRBJ1-6; 7 nucleotides line up with TRBD1. J lost 6 bases, V lost 6 bases, and 11 bases had no gene match. The CDR3 contains 16 residues.

This chain connects TRBV6-5 to TRBJ1-5; no clear D gene. The CDR3 covers 14 residues. Per the germline V gene, CDR1 is MNHEY and CDR2 is SVGAGI. The V gene lost 0 bases and the J gene lost 8 bases, with 11 bases spanning the gap. The chain's CDR3 is CASSYSGLREPQHF. DNA for the CDR3: TGTGCCAGCAGTTACTCAGGTCTGAGGGAGCCCCAGCATTTT.

This chain connects TRBV14 to TRBJ2-5; D unclear. CDR1 and CDR2 (germline): SGHDN, FVKESK. V was trimmed by 1 base and J by 4 bases, leaving 13 bases between them. This CDR3 comprises 15 residues. CDR3: CASSQVNGLRETQYF. CDR3 DNA sequence: TGTGCCAGCAGCCAAGTGAACGGCCTCCGAGAGACCCAGTACTTC.

The chain combines TRBV19 with TRBJ1-6; D is undetermined. Germline V lookup: CDR1 LNHDA, CDR2 SQIVND (reference sequence). The ends were cut back, 5 bases at V and 8 bases at J, with 16 bases in the middle. The CDR3 length is 15 residues. DNA of the CDR3: TGTGCCAGTAGTTCAAGAAGGGCGCCGGATTCACCCCTCCACTTT. Translated, it gives CASSSRRAPDSPLHF.

V is TRBV20-1 and J is TRBJ2-3; no reliable D call. This CDR3 is 14 amino acids long. Trimming shortened V by 4 bases and J by 1 base, and 12 bases separated the two germline ends. Germline V lookup: CDR1 DFQATT, CDR2 SNEGSKA (reference sequence). CDR3 coding DNA: TGCAGTGCTAAAAACCCCACGGGCACAGATACGCAGTATTTT. The encoded protein is CSAKNPTGTDTQYF.

This clonotype was counted a single time. This sequence joins TRBV14 and TRBJ1-6, with no clear D. V gave up 0 bases and J gave up 9 bases, with 12 bases separating them. The CDR3 loop spans 15 amino acids. The germline V gene encodes CDR1 SGHDN and CDR2 FVKESK. The CDR3 region is CASSQDVWVRSPLHF. DNA of the CDR3: TGTGCCAGCAGCCAAGATGTTTGGGTTCGTTCACCCCTCCACTTT.

This chain joins TRBV7-2 and TRBJ2-2; unclear D gene. V lost 5 bases to trimming and J lost 0 bases, with 13 bases between them. CDR1 SGHTA and CDR2 FQGNSA come from the germline V gene. The length of the CDR3 is 16 residues. CDR3 region: CASSPVGSTNTGELFF. In DNA form, the CDR3 reads TGTGCCAGCAGCCCTGTCGGCAGCACGAACACCGGGGAGCTGTTTTTT.

The V gene is TRBV29-1, the J gene TRBJ1-1, with D possibly being TRBD1 (5 bases). CDR3 length: 16 amino acids. V dropped 5 bases and J dropped 0 bases, with 19 bases sitting between them. Germline CDR1 and CDR2: SQVTM and ANQGSEA. CDR3 sequence reads: CSVSRQQVAMNTEAFF. Written as DNA, the CDR3 is TGCAGCGTTTCCCGCCAACAGGTGGCCATGAACACTGAAGCTTTCTTT.

Note on this clonotype: One end of the junction fails to match germline, which may point to a read error. V gene TRBV18 combines with J gene TRBJ2-2; a weak D match, TRBD2 (6 bases). Germline V CDR1 and CDR2: KGHSH, LQKENI. The CDR3 contains 15 residues. The CDR3 reads CASSPPSGLGGEPFF. CDR3 sequence (DNA): TGTGCCAGCTCACCACCTTCAGGTCTTGGCGGGGAGCCGTTTTTT. The variable domain in full, with the rest retrieved from reference TRBV18 and TRBJ2-2, is NAGVMQNPRHLVRRRGQEARLRCSPMKGHSHVYWYRQLPEEGLKFMVYLQKENIIDESGMPKERFSAEFPKEGPSILRIQQVVRGDSAAYFCASSPPSGLGGEPFFGEGSRLTVL.

This chain connects TRBV20-1 to TRBJ2-3; the match to TRBD2 covers 11 bases. V lost 8 bases, J lost 2 bases, and 3 bases stayed unmatched. Germline V gene lookup returns CDR1 DFQATT and CDR2 SNEGSKA (reference sequence). This CDR3 is 13 amino acids long. The CDR3 sequence: CSTLAGDTDTQYF. CDR3 DNA: TGCAGTACACTAGCGGGAGACACAGATACGCAGTATTTT.

In its sample, this clonotype was seen once. The CDR3 is CASSGQRMDTQYF. CDR3 nucleotide sequence: TGTGCCTCCTCCGGGCAGCGCATGGATACGCAGTATTTT. The chain couples TRBV9 to TRBJ2-3; unclear D gene. Trimming removed 10 bases at V and 6 bases at J, with 18 bases between. Germline lookup yields CDR1 SGDLS and CDR2 YYNGEE. CDR3 length equals 13 residues.

This chain joins TRBV12-3 or TRBV12-4 and TRBJ2-2; TRBD2 might be the D (5 bases). The CDR3 has 14 amino acids. The ends were cut back, 5 bases at V and 7 bases at J, with 14 bases in the middle. The CDR3 here is CASSPTGLVGELFF. In DNA, the CDR3 is TGTGCCAGCAGTCCGACGGGGTTGGTCGGGGAGCTGTTTTTT.